The 5 T cell receptor beta chains given below trace back to one sample, sequenced in a study of cytomegalovirus exposure and HLA in healthy donors. The PCR made use of 60 Vbeta and 13 Jbeta primers. The data were produced by immunoSEQ multiplex PCR, yet TCRdb's version contains in-frame clones alone and is incomplete. This table has approximately 110,000 clones, around two thirds appearing once. The material sequenced was PBMCs. Source of these receptors: a man aged 45-60 years in good health and CMV-seropositive.

The J gene is TRBJ1-3, the V gene TRBV10-3; D unclear. CDR3 length equals 14 residues. Trimming removed 3 bases from V and 0 bases from J, with 6 bases in between. Germline CDR1 ENHRY, CDR2 SYGVKD. The CDR3 loop reads CAISDRSSGNTIYF. The CDR3 DNA reads TGTGCCATCAGTGACAGATCCTCTGGAAACACCATATATTTT.

V usage is TRBV19 and J usage is TRBJ2-7; 8 nucleotides align to TRBD1. Germline loops: CDR1 LNHDA, CDR2 SQIVND (reference sequence). The CDR3 consists of 14 residues. Trimming removed 6 bases from V and 0 bases from J; junction bases left unmatched: 4. The CDR3: CASRGTGSSYEQYF. DNA for the CDR3: TGTGCCAGTAGGGGGACAGGTTCCTCCTACGAGCAGTACTTC.

V is TRBV20-1 and J is TRBJ2-7; D not resolved. The CDR3 runs to 10 residues. Trimming stripped 6 bases from V and 5 bases from J, with 8 bases between. From germline, CDR1 is DFQATT and CDR2 SNEGSKA (reference sequence). The CDR3 DNA is TGCAGTGCCTTAAAGCACGAGCAGTACTTC. This gives the protein CSALKHEQYF.

The chain employs TRBV5-1 and TRBJ2-2; D gene ambiguous. Trimming shortened V by 0 bases and J by 0 bases, and 12 bases separated the two germline ends. The germline V gene has CDR1 SGHRS and CDR2 YFSETQ. This CDR3 has 17 amino acids. Here the CDR3 reads CASSLGIASSNTGELFF. The CDR3 nucleotides are TGCGCCAGCAGCTTGGGGATAGCTTCCTCGAACACCGGGGAGCTGTTTTTT.

The chain combines TRBV6-1 with TRBJ2-1; no firm D call. This CDR3 contains 14 residues. Between the trimmed V and J ends, which lost 1 base and 3 bases, there was a span of 7 bases. Germline V gives CDR1 MNHNS, CDR2 SASEGT. CDR3 bases: TGTGCCAGCAGTGAAGTCCCCAGCTACAATGAGCAGTTCTTC. The encoded protein is CASSEVPSYNEQFF.